This T cell receptor beta chain originates from a study of cytomegalovirus exposure and HLA in healthy donors. Overall study: The Caucasian-associated ancestry cluster contained about 80% of the roughly 390 genotyped donors. Overall study findings and caveats: A missense DCLRE1C variant was associated with V- and J-gene trimming of TCR beta chains in a later analysis, and an independent cohort replicated the association.

It was with 60 Vbeta and 13 Jbeta primers that the PCR ran. The data were produced by immunoSEQ multiplex PCR, yet TCRdb's version contains in-frame clones alone and is incomplete. Here the sample spans around 140,000 clones, approximately 82% being singletons. This clone was detected a few times. Its antigen is undetermined. Sequenced sample: PBMCs. This sequence originates from a man aged 25-40 years in good health and CMV-seropositive.

CDR3 loop: CASSPSNEKLFF. CDR3 DNA: TGTGCCAGCAGTCCCTCTAATGAAAAACTGTTTTTT. V usage is TRBV28 and J usage is TRBJ1-4, with D hard to call. Germline CDR1 is MDHEN and CDR2 is SYDVKM. Trimming took off 5 bases at V and 3 bases at J, with 4 bases between the two ends. This CDR3 is built from 12 residues.